These T cell receptor beta chains were read from a single sample in a study of early T cells in non-severe SARS-CoV-2 infection. One entry per CDR3 protein results from TCRdb running MiXCR on the 5' RACE reads. The profile shows fewer than 50,000 distinct CDR3 sequences, over 5% of them singletons. Sample: whole blood. The receptor set was obtained from an adult who was a healthcare worker with PCR-confirmed SARS-CoV-2 infection or an uninfected control (not recorded which). Each CDR3 is given with its conserved first and last residue. The D gene is left open where the match is weak. Clone size, where shown, is once, few, many, or a class for clones that have expanded.

TRBJ2-5	NA	13	few	TRBV10-1	CASRKGRVKTQYF	TGCGCCAGCAGGAAGGGGAGAGTGAAGACCCAGTACTTC
TRBJ2-3	TRBD1	17	many	TRBV3-1	CASSQDRGDRVWNTQYF	TGTGCCAGCAGCCAGGACAGAGGGGACAGGGTTTGGAATACGCAGTATTTT
TRBJ2-1	TRBD1	16	many	TRBV19	CASNEPGQGRNNEQFF	TGTGCCAGTAACGAGCCGGGACAGGGAAGAAACAATGAGCAGTTCTTC
TRBJ1-1	NA	14	many	TRBV13	CASSPRAENTEAFF	TGTGCCAGCAGCCCCCGGGCCGAGAACACTGAAGCTTTCTTT
TRBJ1-4	NA	16	many	TRBV3-1	CASSQDGKVGNEKLFF	TGTGCCAGCAGCCAAGATGGAAAGGTGGGGAATGAAAAACTGTTTTTT
TRBJ1-5	NA	14	many	TRBV28	CASSTEYSNQPQHF	TGTGCCAGCAGTACCGAGTATAGCAATCAGCCCCAGCATTTT
TRBJ2-1	NA	17	few	TRBV7-2	CASSSLQGLPAYNEQFF	TGTGCCAGCAGCTCGCTACAGGGCCTCCCCGCCTACAATGAGCAGTTCTTC
TRBJ2-1	NA	17	many	TRBV12-3/TRBV12-4	CASSLGRIVSSYNEQFF	TGTGCCAGCAGTTTGGGACGGATAGTGAGCTCCTACAATGAGCAGTTCTTC
TRBJ1-1	NA	12	few	TRBV28	CASSLTGLEAFF	TGTGCCAGCAGTTTGACAGGTCTGGAAGCTTTCTTT
TRBJ2-5	TRBD1	16	few	TRBV5-5	CASSLVTGVPRETQYF	TGTGCCAGCAGCTTGGTTACAGGGGTCCCCCGAGAGACCCAGTACTTC
TRBJ2-7	TRBD1	14	many	TRBV27	CASSLKGGSYEQYF	TGTGCCAGCAGTTTAAAAGGGGGCAGCTACGAGCAGTACTTC
TRBJ2-2	NA	14	NA	TRBV6-1	CASTLGGDTGELFF	TGTGCCAGCACCCTAGGGGGGGACACCGGGGAGCTGTTTTTT
TRBJ2-7	TRBD1	17	many	TRBV6-5	CASSSLSGQGRSYEQYF	TGTGCCAGCAGTTCCCTTTCGGGACAGGGAAGGTCCTACGAGCAGTACTTC
TRBJ2-3	NA	12	few	TRBV6-1	CASSEVRDTQYF	TGTGCCAGCAGTGAAGTAAGAGATACGCAGTATTTT
TRBJ2-7	NA	11	many	TRBV11-2	CASSPGTEQYF	TGTGCCAGCAGTCCGGGGACCGAGCAGTACTTC
TRBJ1-1	NA	12	few	TRBV7-9	CASSFLGPEAFF	TGTGCCAGCAGCTTTTTGGGGCCTGAAGCTTTCTTT
TRBJ2-7	TRBD2	15	NA	TRBV30	CAWSAGLAGTYEQYF	TGTGCCTGGAGTGCTGGACTAGCGGGGACCTACGAGCAGTACTTC
TRBJ2-5	NA	12	medium-sized	TRBV19	CASRAYEGTQYF	TGTGCCAGTAGAGCGTATGAGGGGACCCAGTACTTC
TRBJ2-3	NA	14	many	TRBV7-2	CASSRGAPPDTQYF	TGTGCCAGCAGCCGGGGGGCCCCGCCAGATACGCAGTATTTT
TRBJ1-1	NA	13	many	TRBV6-5	CASSYNPETEAFF	TGTGCCAGCAGTTACAACCCGGAGACTGAAGCTTTCTTT
TRBJ2-2	NA	18	NA	TRBV10-3	CAISERSPTDQNTGELFF	TGTGCCATCAGCGAACGTAGTCCTACAGACCAGAACACCGGGGAGCTGTTTTTT
TRBJ1-6	NA	12	many	TRBV5-1	CASSLGQGRSHF	TGCGCCAGCAGCTTGGGCCAGGGGAGATCCCACTTT
TRBJ2-5	NA	14	many	TRBV11-2	CASSLGTQRGTQYF	TGTGCCAGCAGCTTAGGGACACAGCGAGGGACCCAGTACTTC
TRBJ1-2	NA	12	many	TRBV2	CASTLERLGYTF	TGTGCCAGCACCCTCGAGAGGTTGGGCTACACCTTC
TRBJ2-5	NA	12	many	TRBV18	CASSPEEETQYF	TGTGCCAGCTCACCGGAGGAAGAGACCCAGTACTTC
TRBJ2-5	TRBD1	13	many	TRBV20-1	CSATKGAKETQYF	TGCAGTGCTACAAAGGGGGCGAAAGAGACCCAGTACTTC
TRBJ2-6	NA	17	many	TRBV7-2	CASSLIVRPSGANVLTF	TGTGCCAGCAGCTTAATTGTCAGGCCCTCTGGGGCCAACGTCCTGACTTTC
TRBJ2-3	TRBD2	16	NA	TRBV7-2	CASSFGGGFSTDTQYF	TGTGCCAGCAGCTTCGGGGGGGGCTTTAGCACAGATACGCAGTATTTT
TRBJ2-1	TRBD2	17	many	TRBV20-1	CSAKSGGAVLAYNEQFF	TGCAGTGCTAAGAGCGGGGGGGCCGTCTTAGCCTACAATGAGCAGTTCTTC
TRBJ1-5	NA	17	NA	TRBV28	CASSLTHVRGSNQPQHF	TGTGCCAGCAGTTTGACCCATGTTCGGGGTAGCAATCAGCCCCAGCATTTT
TRBJ1-2	NA	14	NA	TRBV7-8	CASSSRRGPLDYTF	TGTGCCAGCAGCTCGCGAAGGGGCCCGCTCGACTACACCTTC
TRBJ2-3	TRBD1	19	NA	TRBV11-3	CASSLEGRTGRVAADTQYF	TGTGCCAGCAGCTTAGAAGGGCGGACAGGTCGGGTCGCGGCAGATACGCAGTATTTT
TRBJ1-1	NA	14	few	TRBV7-9	CASSLVQGRSEAFF	TGTGCCAGCAGCTTAGTGCAGGGAAGGTCTGAAGCTTTCTTT
TRBJ1-1	NA	13	many	TRBV5-5	CASSLADSGLAFF	TGTGCCAGCAGCTTGGCGGACAGCGGCTTGGCTTTCTTT
TRBJ1-5	TRBD1	16	many	TRBV19	CASSIRDQGVYQPQHF	TGTGCCAGTAGTATCCGGGATCAGGGGGTTTATCAGCCCCAGCATTTT
TRBJ2-7	TRBD1	15	few	TRBV15	CATSPAGTGDYEQYF	TGTGCCACCAGCCCCGCCGGGACAGGGGACTACGAGCAGTACTTC
TRBJ2-3	TRBD2	19	few	TRBV28	CASSIRQGLAGGRTDTQYF	TGTGCCAGCAGTATCCGGCAGGGACTAGCGGGGGGGCGGACAGATACGCAGTATTTT
TRBJ1-4	NA	16	NA	TRBV4-3	CASSQVSGAGLEKLFF	TGCGCCAGCAGCCAAGTGTCTGGGGCCGGTTTAGAAAAACTGTTTTTT
TRBJ2-7	NA	16	many	TRBV28	CASSSKGTNRAYEQYF	TGTGCCAGCAGTTCCAAGGGGACCAATCGAGCCTACGAGCAGTACTTC
TRBJ2-6	TRBD1	16	many	TRBV6-1	CASSGTGGSGANVLTF	TGTGCCAGCAGTGGGACAGGGGGCTCTGGGGCCAACGTCCTGACTTTC
TRBJ1-2	TRBD1	14	NA	TRBV12-3/TRBV12-4	CASSLGQGLAGYTF	TGTGCCAGCAGTTTAGGACAGGGCCTGGCAGGCTACACCTTC
TRBJ2-2	TRBD2	16	many	TRBV5-1	CASTTSGRKNTGELFF	TGCGCCAGCACGACTAGCGGAAGAAAGAACACCGGGGAGCTGTTTTTT
TRBJ1-4	NA	16	few	TRBV7-2	CASSRGRASTNEKLFF	TGTGCCAGCAGCCGGGGCAGGGCTTCAACTAATGAAAAACTGTTTTTT
TRBJ2-5	NA	13	NA	TRBV7-6	CASSHTRGETQYF	TGTGCCAGCAGCCATACTAGGGGAGAGACCCAGTACTTC
TRBJ1-6	TRBD1	16	many	TRBV28	CASRPDRVLYNSPLHF	TGTGCCAGCAGGCCCGACAGGGTTCTGTATAATTCACCCCTCCACTTT
TRBJ1-5	NA	12	many	TRBV20-1	CSAEGSNQPQHF	TGCAGTGCCGAGGGTAGCAATCAGCCCCAGCATTTT
TRBJ2-1	NA	14	few	TRBV10-2	CASSERTSEYEQFF	TGCGCCAGCAGTGAGAGGACATCTGAGTATGAGCAGTTCTTC
TRBJ1-2	NA	14	few	TRBV18	CASWLGSRSYGYTF	TGTGCCAGCTGGTTAGGCTCCCGAAGCTATGGCTACACCTTC